Listed here are 5 T cell receptor beta chains from one sample, sequenced in a study of blood T cell repertoires in COVID-19 (dated by TCRdb to the early 2020s). The library was made by the immunoSEQ multiplex PCR assay. TCRdb obtained this table from immuneACCESS and retained in-frame rearrangements with V and J assigned. These tables miss some clones; where compared with another copy, unresolved V genes account for less than half of the shortfall, and the remainder is unexplained. The sample includes 90,000 to 130,000 clones, with around nine tenths observed a single time. Roughly 4% of the sample is in the top ten clones. The sample taken for sequencing was peripheral blood. The source is a man in his forties or fifties with acute or convalescent COVID-19.

This chain connects TRBV29-1 to TRBJ1-3; 8 nucleotides match TRBD1. V lost 4 bases to trimming and J lost 8 bases; unmatched junction nucleotides: 4. The CDR3 totals 12 residues. Looked up from germline, CDR1 is SQVTM and CDR2 is ANQGSEA. As DNA, the CDR3 is TGCAGCGTTGCTCAGGGGGCGGACACCATATATTTT. Translated: CSVAQGADTIYF.

The chain combines TRBV7-2 with TRBJ1-2; a possible D gene is TRBD1 (5 bases). CDR3 length: 15 amino acids. Germline V CDR1 and CDR2: SGHTA, FQGNSA. V lost 1 base and J 1 base, leaving 10 bases between the germline ends. The CDR3: CASSLDSGLNYGYTF. CDR3 nucleotide sequence: TGTGCCAGCAGCTTAGATTCGGGACTTAACTATGGCTACACCTTC.

The chain uses TRBV24-1 and TRBJ1-1; 9 bases map to TRBD1. The CDR3 is 13 amino acids. Germline loops: CDR1 KGHDR, CDR2 SFDVKD. Unmatched junction bases numbered 11, after V lost 12 bases and J lost 7 bases. CDR3 bases: TGTGCCGCTGGAACGGGACAGGGTATTGAAGCTTTCTTT. Translating gives CAAGTGQGIEAFF.

A few counts support this clone. The chain links TRBV3-1 (or the pseudogene TRBV3-2) to TRBJ2-7, with D perhaps TRBD1 (5 bases). There are 17 residues in the CDR3. CDR1 and CDR2 (germline): LGHDT, YNNKEL (reference sequence). V gave up 0 bases and J gave up 0 bases, with 15 bases separating them. CDR3 sequence (DNA): TGTGCCAGCAGCCAAGACGAACAGGTGTGGAGCTCCTACGAGCAGTACTTC. Its protein product is CASSQDEQVWSSYEQYF.

The V gene is TRBV27, the J gene TRBJ2-7; TRBD1 matches at 9 bases. Germline V gene data show CDR1 as MNHEY and CDR2 as SMNVEV (reference sequence). With 5 bases clipped from V and 6 bases from J, the junction kept 8 bases outside the gene matches. This CDR3 contains 14 residues. CDR3 region: CASSRYGQGSEQYF. Here the CDR3 DNA reads TGTGCCAGCAGTCGCTATGGACAGGGGAGCGAGCAGTACTTC.